This is a list of T cell receptor beta chains from one sample in a study of blood T cells in healthy people across ages. MiXCR, applied by TCRdb to the 5' RACE reads, yields one record per CDR3 protein. The sample yields approximately 690,000 distinct CDR3 sequences, around three fifths seen once. The source material was blood. These receptors were taken from a man aged 55 to 69 in good health. The CDR3 runs from the conserved cysteine through the conserved F or W. D genes are given only for firm matches. For some rows the clone size is stated as once, few or many, or as a class when expanded; others skip it.

v_gene	d_gene	abundance	j_gene	CDR3nt	CDR3aa
TRBV6-2/TRBV6-3	NA	once	TRBJ1-5	TGTGCCAGCAGTTACGAGGGGCAGGGCAGACAGCCCCAGCATTTT	CASSYEGQGRQPQHF
TRBV29-1	TRBD1	few	TRBJ1-4	TGCAGCGTCGAAGGGACAGGGGACGAAAAACTGTTTTTT	CSVEGTGDEKLFF
TRBV5-1	NA	NA	TRBJ2-7	TGCGCCAGCAGCTTGATCTCGGGGGCGGACGAGCAGTACTTC	CASSLISGADEQYF
TRBV5-1	NA	NA	TRBJ2-4	TGCGCCAGCAGCTTGGATCGAGGGATCGTCGCCAAAAGCATTCAGTACTTC	CASSLDRGIVAKSIQYF
TRBV2	NA	NA	TRBJ1-5	TGTGCCAGCAGTCGGCAGGGTAGTAGCAATCAGCCCCAGCATTTT	CASSRQGSSNQPQHF
TRBV3-1	NA	NA	TRBJ2-5	TGTGCCAGCAGCCCCGGGGAGAGACTACAAGAGACCCAGTACTTC	CASSPGERLQETQYF
TRBV21-1	NA	NA	TRBJ2-3	TGTGCCAGCACCGGAGTCCTAGCGGGGCGCACAGATACGCAGTATTTT	CASTGVLAGRTDTQYF
TRBV10-1	NA	NA	TRBJ2-3	TGCGCCAGCAGTCTACAAAGTGGGGATACGCAGTATTTT	CASSLQSGDTQYF
TRBV12-3/TRBV12-4	NA	once	TRBJ2-1	TGTGCCAGCAGTTTGCACCGCACAGGGCCGGAGCAGTTCTTC	CASSLHRTGPEQFF
TRBV9	NA	few	TRBJ2-7	TGTGCCAGCAGCGTAGGGGTCCAGCTCGCCTACGAGCAGTACTTC	CASSVGVQLAYEQYF
TRBV12-3/TRBV12-4	NA	NA	TRBJ2-2	TGTGCCAGCAGTTTAGCGGGATTTTCCGCGAACACCGGGGAGCTGTTTTTT	CASSLAGFSANTGELFF
TRBV15	TRBD1	NA	TRBJ1-2	TGTGCCACCAGCAGAGGGGACAGGAACGGCTACACCTTC	CATSRGDRNGYTF
TRBV27	NA	NA	TRBJ1-2	TGTGCCGGCAGGCCGGGCAGAAGCTATGGCTACACCTTC	CAGRPGRSYGYTF
TRBV12-3/TRBV12-4	NA	NA	TRBJ2-5	TGTGCCAGCACTCAGGGGAGGGAAGAGACCCAGTACTTC	CASTQGREETQYF
TRBV10-3	NA	many	TRBJ2-5	TGTGCCATCAGTACCGGGGCCCAAGAGACCCAGTACTTC	CAISTGAQETQYF
TRBV6-2/TRBV6-3	NA	once	TRBJ2-7	TGTGCCAGCAGTTACTCGGTTCAGGGCTACGAGCAGTACTTC	CASSYSVQGYEQYF
TRBV2	TRBD1	NA	TRBJ2-7	TGTGCCACTTCGGGACAGGGGGGAGGGTACGAGCAGTACTTC	CATSGQGGGYEQYF
TRBV25-1	NA	NA	TRBJ2-5	TGTGCCAGCAGTGTGGAGGGGGGTATAGAGACCCAGTACTTC	CASSVEGGIETQYF
TRBV7-9	NA	NA	TRBJ1-2	TGTGCCAGCAGCGCGCTTATGACTAACTATGGCTACACCTTC	CASSALMTNYGYTF
TRBV10-3	NA	few	TRBJ2-7	TGTGCCAGCAGTGATAACGGCGAGCAGTACTTC	CASSDNGEQYF